One and the same sample provided the 25 T cell receptor beta chains below, sequenced in a study of T cell changes during pregnancy in multiple sclerosis. Assay used: immunoSEQ multiplex PCR; TCRdb lists only in-frame clones, some missing. This sample has 58,000 or so clones; approximately 90% occur once, and the top ten carry under 0.45%. The sample in question was CD4+ T cells from peripheral blood mononuclear cells, obtained in the third trimester of pregnancy. Every receptor here comes from a female donor with multiple sclerosis, enrolled in a pregnancy study.

This sequence joins TRBV5-1 and TRBJ1-1; possible D gene TRBD1, 5 bases. V gave up 4 bases and J gave up 3 bases, with 13 bases separating them. The germline CDR1 and CDR2 sequences are SGHRS and YFSETQ. The CDR3 extends over 14 amino acids. The CDR3 sequence: CASSRGRGDTEAFF. The DNA for the CDR3 is TGCGCCAGCAGCCGAGGAAGGGGCGACACTGAAGCTTTCTTT.

This chain connects TRBV27 to TRBJ2-5; D unclear. V lost 2 bases to trimming and J lost 1 base, with 5 bases between them. This CDR3 contains 13 residues. CDR1 is MNHEY and CDR2 is SMNVEV in the germline V gene (reference sequence). CDR3 sequence: CASSLQFQETQYF. CDR3 nucleotide sequence: TGTGCCAGCAGTTTACAGTTCCAAGAGACCCAGTACTTC.

This clone was seen only once. The chain combines TRBV5-4 with TRBJ2-1, with 8 bases matching TRBD1. V lost 1 base, J lost 2 bases, and 8 bases stayed unmatched. The germline CDR1 and CDR2 sequences are SGHNT and YYREEE (reference sequence). CDR3 size: 17 residues. In DNA, the CDR3 is TGTGCCAGCAGCTTGCCCCACCAGGGGGCGGCCTACAATGAGCAGTTCTTC. It yields the protein CASSLPHQGAAYNEQFF.

The chain couples TRBV6-1 to TRBJ2-3; tentatively, D is TRBD2 (7 bases). The CDR3 has 14 residues. V shed 10 bases and J shed 0 bases, with 14 bases lying between them. In germline, CDR1 is MNHNS, CDR2 SASEGT. DNA for the CDR3: TGTGCCACCGAGGGGGGGATTAGCACAGATACGCAGTATTTT. It translates to CATEGGISTDTQYF.

The J gene is TRBJ2-3, the V gene TRBV4-3, with 7 nucleotides matching TRBD2. This CDR3 has 16 amino acids. CDR1 is LGHNA, CDR2 YSLEER, per germline. The junction had 8 bases not matched to a gene; V was cut back by 1 base and J by 4 bases. The CDR3 loop is CASSQVAGVSADTQYF. The CDR3 bases are TGCGCCAGCAGCCAAGTGGCGGGGGTATCTGCAGATACGCAGTATTTT.

Only one count was recorded for this clone. This CDR3 reads CASRDRLASTGELFF. CDR3 DNA sequence: TGTGCCAGCAGAGACCGACTAGCGAGCACCGGGGAGCTGTTTTTT. The chain couples TRBV6-1 to TRBJ2-2; TRBD2 matches at 8 bases. Germline V gives CDR1 MNHNS, CDR2 SASEGT. This CDR3 is 15 amino acids long. J gave up 4 bases and V 6 bases, and 7 bases lay outside the gene matches.

This clone is a singleton in its sample. The chain uses TRBV21-1 and TRBJ2-7; the DNA was not compared with TRBD1, the D call given in the table. TRBV21-1 has pseudogene status. This CDR3 contains 13 residues. Here the CDR3 reads CASPRDSSYEQYF. The CDR3, as DNA: TGTGCCAGCCCAAGGGACAGCTCCTACGAGCAGTACTTC.

The rearrangement links TRBV29-1 to TRBJ2-3, with D unresolved. Trimming took off 4 bases at V and 0 bases at J, with 11 bases between the two ends. Looked up from germline, CDR1 is SQVTM and CDR2 is ANQGSEA. The CDR3 is 14 amino acids. Here the CDR3 DNA reads TGCAGCGTTGCAGCAGGTACTAGCACAGATACGCAGTATTTT. Translating gives CSVAAGTSTDTQYF.

This clone was detected only once. The J gene is TRBJ2-1, the V gene TRBV27; a weak D match, TRBD1 (5 bases). The CDR3 contains 16 residues. In germline, CDR1 is MNHEY, CDR2 SMNVEV (reference sequence). V lost 3 bases, J lost 3 bases, and 15 bases lay in between. CDR3 in amino acids: CASSFRTGALYNEQFF. The CDR3 DNA sequence: TGTGCCAGCAGTTTCCGTACAGGAGCACTCTACAATGAGCAGTTCTTC.

The chain carries TRBV30 and TRBJ2-3; TRBD2 agrees at 8 bases. The V gene end was trimmed by 6 bases and the J gene end by 2 bases; junction bases not matched to a gene: 4. Germline CDR1 reads GTSNPN; CDR2 reads SVGIG (reference sequence). This CDR3 has 13 amino acids. The CDR3 DNA reads TGTGCCTGTCTTAGCGGGGCCACAGATACGCAGTATTTT. It yields the protein CACLSGATDTQYF. Looking up the rest from reference TRBV30 and TRBJ2-3 gives the full variable domain: SQTIHQWPATLVQPVGSPLSLECTVEGTSNPNLYWYRQAAGRGLQLLFYSVGIGQISSEVPQNLSASRPQDRQFILSSKKLLLSDSGFYLCACLSGATDTQYFGPGTRLTVL.

The chain links TRBV6-5 to TRBJ2-7; 9 positions agree with TRBD2. Germline V CDR1 and CDR2: MNHEY, SVGAGI. After removal of 0 bases from V and 0 bases from J, the junction contained 0 bases not matched to a gene. This CDR3 has 15 residues. The CDR3 reads CASSYSSGGSYEQYF. The CDR3 DNA is TGTGCCAGCAGTTACTCTAGCGGGGGCTCCTACGAGCAGTACTTC.

The chain couples TRBV19 to TRBJ1-5; 8 bases agree with TRBD1. V dropped 1 base and J dropped 6; count of bases not matched to a gene: 2. CDR1 and CDR2 from the germline V gene are LNHDA and SQIVND (reference sequence). CDR3 length equals 14 residues. In nucleotides, the CDR3 is TGTGCCAGTAGTATAGTCAGGGGGCCTCAGCCCCAGCATTTT. Translated, it gives CASSIVRGPQPQHF.

V is TRBV28 and J is TRBJ2-7, with a possible D match to TRBD1 (5 bases). This CDR3 has 12 residues. Trimming took off 6 bases at V and 3 bases at J, with 9 bases between the two ends. Germline CDR1 and CDR2: MDHEN and SYDVKM. The CDR3 nucleotides are TGTGCCAGCAGCCCTCAGGGCTACGAGCAGTACTTC. This gives the protein CASSPQGYEQYF.

The chain combines TRBV2 with TRBJ1-1; D ambiguous. V lost 6 bases to trimming and J lost 5 bases, with 10 bases between them. CDR3 length: 12 residues. Germline V gives CDR1 SNHLY, CDR2 FYNNEI. CDR3 DNA sequence: TGTGCCAGCAGCCTCGAGGTGACTGAAGCTTTCTTT. As protein: CASSLEVTEAFF. The full variable domain, in which reference TRBV2 and TRBJ1-1 provide the parts outside the CDR3, is EPEVTQTPSHQVTQMGQEVILRCVPISNHLYFYWYRQILGQKVEFLVSFYNNEISEKSEIFDDQFSVERPDGSNFTLKIRSTKLEDSAMYFCASSLEVTEAFFGQGTRLTVV.

The chain combines TRBV18 with TRBJ2-1; possible D gene TRBD2, 5 bases. The CDR3 extends over 17 amino acids. V lost 0 bases and J lost 4, with 16 bases in between. Germline V CDR1 and CDR2: KGHSH, LQKENI. The CDR3 protein is CASSPPLSARGYNEQFF. The CDR3 coding sequence is TGTGCCAGCTCACCACCGCTTAGTGCCCGGGGTTACAATGAGCAGTTCTTC.

This clone was counted between two and nine times. The same CDR3 arises from other DNA sequences in this sample as well. The chain uses TRBV4-2 and TRBJ2-3; D call uncertain. The CDR3 totals 15 residues. Deletions cut 0 bases from V and 2 bases from J, with 9 bases between. CDR1 and CDR2 from the germline V gene are LGHNA and YNFKEQ. CDR3 bases: TGTGCCAGCAGCCAAGATAGCACCAACACAGATACGCAGTATTTT. Its protein product is CASSQDSTNTDTQYF.

The chain recombines TRBV19 with TRBJ2-5, with D tentatively TRBD1 (6 bases). The CDR3 sequence is 13 residues long. Germline-derived CDR1 and CDR2 are LNHDA and SQIVND (reference sequence). Trimming removed 5 bases from V and 4 bases from J, with 11 bases in between. CDR3 loop: CASSQQGGETQYF. Written as DNA, the CDR3 is TGTGCCAGTAGTCAACAGGGTGGAGAGACCCAGTACTTC.

This rearrangement joins TRBV7-6 to TRBJ1-1, with D hard to call. Trimming took 5 bases from V and 2 from J, leaving 12 bases between them. The CDR3 contains 14 residues. Germline V lookup: CDR1 SGHVS, CDR2 FNYEAQ. The CDR3 bases are TGTGCCAGCAGCCGAGAGGGCCGAAACACTGAAGCTTTCTTT. This translates into CASSREGRNTEAFF. The full variable domain, rest sourced from reference TRBV7-6 and TRBJ1-1, is GAGVSQSPRYKVTKRGQDVALRCDPISGHVSLYWYRQALGQGPEFLTYFNYEAQQDKSGLPNDRFSAERPEGSISTLTIQRTEQRDSAMYRCASSREGRNTEAFFGQGTRLTVV.

V gene TRBV19 combines with J gene TRBJ1-5, with D perhaps matching TRBD1 (6 bases). Germline V CDR1 and CDR2: LNHDA, SQIVND (reference sequence). V lost 2 bases to trimming and J lost 7 bases, with 18 bases between them. CDR3 length equals 16 residues. DNA for the CDR3: TGTGCCAGTAGTATAACGGTTGGGCAGGGGAGACAGCCCCAGCATTTT. Amino acid sequence: CASSITVGQGRQPQHF.

This chain joins TRBV18 and TRBJ2-7; 7 bases match TRBD1. This CDR3 is built from 14 residues. From germline, CDR1 is KGHSH and CDR2 LQKENI. V lost 5 bases, J lost 0 bases, and 4 bases stayed unmatched. The CDR3 protein is CASSGQENSYEQYF. In DNA form, the CDR3 reads TGTGCCAGCTCAGGACAGGAGAACTCCTACGAGCAGTACTTC.

Note on this clone: Other DNA sequences in the sample encode the same CDR3. The chain uses TRBV6-4 and TRBJ1-5; D unresolved. This CDR3 contains 13 residues. V was trimmed by 4 bases and J by 7 bases, leaving 11 bases between them. Germline V CDR1 and CDR2: MRHNA, SNTAGT. CDR3: CASSAEENQPQHF. CDR3 DNA: TGTGCCAGCAGTGCGGAGGAGAACCAGCCCCAGCATTTT.

CDR3 residues: CASSPQREGPEQYF. As DNA, the CDR3 is TGTGCCAGCTCACCACAGCGGGAGGGCCCCGAGCAGTACTTC. This chain joins TRBV18 and TRBJ2-7; 10 bases match TRBD2. Germline trimming cut 1 base from V and 6 bases from J; bases unmatched to any gene: 3. The CDR3 contains 14 residues. Germline V gene lookup returns CDR1 KGHSH and CDR2 LQKENI. Filled out from reference TRBV18 and TRBJ2-7, the complete variable domain reads NAGVMQNPRHLVRRRGQEARLRCSPMKGHSHVYWYRQLPEEGLKFMVYLQKENIIDESGMPKERFSAEFPKEGPSILRIQQVVRGDSAAYFCASSPQREGPEQYFGPGTRLTVT.

V is TRBV7-9 and J is TRBJ2-5; perhaps TRBD2 as D (5 bases). Trimming took 2 bases from V and 1 from J, leaving 5 bases between them. The germline V gene encodes CDR1 SEHNR and CDR2 FQNEAQ (reference sequence). The CDR3 is 13 amino acids. As DNA, the CDR3 is TGTGCCAGCAGCTTAAGCGGCCAAGAGACCCAGTACTTC. Its translation: CASSLSGQETQYF.

This clone has a handful of counts. The chain links TRBV7-9 to TRBJ1-1; a possible D gene is TRBD1 (5 bases). V lost 5 bases and J 1 base, leaving 8 bases between the germline ends. CDR1 is SEHNR, CDR2 FQNEAQ, per germline (reference sequence). This CDR3 region has 13 residues. The CDR3 loop is CASSRQTNTEAFF. The CDR3 region has the DNA TGTGCCAGCAGCAGACAGACGAACACTGAAGCTTTCTTT.

This clone was counted a few times. V gene TRBV10-1 combines with J gene TRBJ2-7; tentative D call: TRBD1 (5 bases). CDR3 length: 14 residues. Germline CDR1 and CDR2: WNHNN and SYGVQD (reference sequence). V lost 11 bases, J lost 2 bases, and 19 bases lay in between. The CDR3 DNA is TGCGCCGGTCTTTCAGGCAGGGTGGCCTACGAGCAGTACTTC. Its translation is CAGLSGRVAYEQYF.